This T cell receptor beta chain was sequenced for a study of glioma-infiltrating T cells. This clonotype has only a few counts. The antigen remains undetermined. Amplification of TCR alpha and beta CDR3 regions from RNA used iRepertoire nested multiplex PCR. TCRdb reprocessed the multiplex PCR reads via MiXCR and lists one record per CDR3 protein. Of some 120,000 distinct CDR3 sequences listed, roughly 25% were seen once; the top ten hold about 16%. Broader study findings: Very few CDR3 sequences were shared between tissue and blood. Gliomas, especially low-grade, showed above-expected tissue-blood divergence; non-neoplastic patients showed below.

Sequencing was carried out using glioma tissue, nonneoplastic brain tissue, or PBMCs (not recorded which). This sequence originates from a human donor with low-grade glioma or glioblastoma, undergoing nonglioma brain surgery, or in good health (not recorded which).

As DNA, the CDR3 is TGTGCCAGCTCACCCACACAGGGGGCGCTGACTGAAGCTTTCTTT. Protein sequence: CASSPTQGALTEAFF. V gene TRBV18 combines with J gene TRBJ1-1; 9 bases are a match to TRBD1. J gave up 5 bases and V 3 bases, and 7 bases lay outside the gene matches. The CDR3 extends over 15 amino acids. The germline V gene has CDR1 KGHSH and CDR2 LQKENI.